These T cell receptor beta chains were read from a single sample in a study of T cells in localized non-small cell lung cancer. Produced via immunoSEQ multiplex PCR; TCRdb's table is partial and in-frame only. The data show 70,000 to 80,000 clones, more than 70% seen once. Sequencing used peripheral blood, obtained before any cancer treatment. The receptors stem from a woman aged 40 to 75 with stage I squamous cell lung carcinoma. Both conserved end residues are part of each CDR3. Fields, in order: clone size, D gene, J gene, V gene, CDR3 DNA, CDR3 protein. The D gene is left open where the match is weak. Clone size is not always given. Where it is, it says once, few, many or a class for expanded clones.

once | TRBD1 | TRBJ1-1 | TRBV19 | TGTGCCAGTAGTCTTCGGGACAGGGGAAACACTGAAGCTTTCTTT | CASSLRDRGNTEAFF
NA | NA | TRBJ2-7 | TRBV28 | TGTGCCAGCAGTACTCAGCGGGTCTCCTACGAGCAGTACTTC | CASSTQRVSYEQYF
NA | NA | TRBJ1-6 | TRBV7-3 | TGTGCCAGCAGCTCTGGATCCAATAATTCACCCCTCCACTTT | CASSSGSNNSPLHF
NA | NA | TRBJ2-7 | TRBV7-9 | TGTGCCAGCAGTCCGAGAGGGGGTTTAGGCGAGCAGTACTTC | CASSPRGGLGEQYF
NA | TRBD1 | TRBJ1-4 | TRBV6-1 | TGTGCCAGCAGCGGTAGGGACAGGGAGGTTGAAAAACTGTTTTTT | CASSGRDREVEKLFF
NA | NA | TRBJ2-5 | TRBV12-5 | TGTGCTAGTGGTTCAGGAGTTAGCTCGTTTGGGACCCAGTACTTC | CASGSGVSSFGTQYF
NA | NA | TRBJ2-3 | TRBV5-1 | TGCGCCAGCAGCTTGGGGGAGAACACAGATACGCAGTATTTT | CASSLGENTDTQYF
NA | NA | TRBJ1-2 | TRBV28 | TGTGCCAGCAGTTTAGGGGGTCCCTATGGCTACACCTTC | CASSLGGPYGYTF
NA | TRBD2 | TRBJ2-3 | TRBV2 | TGTGCCAGCACCCCGGGGGGAATAAGCACAGATACGCAGTATTTT | CASTPGGISTDTQYF
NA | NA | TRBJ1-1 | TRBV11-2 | TGTGCCAGCAGCTTAGGGGGCAGCTTGAACACTGAAGCTTTCTTT | CASSLGGSLNTEAFF
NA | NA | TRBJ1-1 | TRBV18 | TGTGCCAGCTCGGCAGGGATGGGGAACACTGAAGCTTTCTTT | CASSAGMGNTEAFF
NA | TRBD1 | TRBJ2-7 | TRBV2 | TGTGCCAGCACCAGGGACAGGAGAATCCAGTACTTC | CASTRDRRIQYF
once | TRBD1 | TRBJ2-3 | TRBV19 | TGTGCCAGTAGTAAATCCGGGACAGGGCGGAACACAGATACGCAGTATTTT | CASSKSGTGRNTDTQYF
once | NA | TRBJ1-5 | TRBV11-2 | TGTGCCAGCAGCTTAGGCGGCAGGGAGCAGCCCCAGCATTTT | CASSLGGREQPQHF
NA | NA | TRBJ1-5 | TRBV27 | TGTGCCAGCAGTTTATCTGGTTATAGCAATCAGCCCCAGCATTTT | CASSLSGYSNQPQHF
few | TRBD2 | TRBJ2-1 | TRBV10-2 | TGCGCCAGCAGTTTAGCGGGGGGGCACGAGCAGTTCTTC | CASSLAGGHEQFF
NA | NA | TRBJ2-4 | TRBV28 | TGTGCCAGCAGCATCCCGACGGGCCTAGCCAAAAACATTCAGTACTTC | CASSIPTGLAKNIQYF
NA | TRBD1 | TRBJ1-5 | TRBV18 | TGTGCCAGCTCACCAGGGACAGAGCAGCCCCAGCATTTT | CASSPGTEQPQHF
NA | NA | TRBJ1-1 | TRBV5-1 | TGCGCCAGCAGCTTGGCCCCAGAGGTGAACACTGAAGCTTTCTTT | CASSLAPEVNTEAFF
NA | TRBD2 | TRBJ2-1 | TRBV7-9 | TGTGCCAGCAGCTTACCTTACCGACTAGCGGGCCCGACGAATGAGCAGTTCTTC | CASSLPYRLAGPTNEQFF
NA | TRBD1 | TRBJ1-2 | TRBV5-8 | TGTGCCAGCAGCTGGGAAGGGGGCGAATATGGCTACACCTTC | CASSWEGGEYGYTF
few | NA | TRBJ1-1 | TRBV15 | TGTGCCACCAGCAGAGAGTCCCGCACTGAAGCTTTCTTT | CATSRESRTEAFF
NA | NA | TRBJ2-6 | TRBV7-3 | TGTGCCAGCAGCTTAGTAGGAGGGGGCATTGGGGCCAACGTCCTGACTTTC | CASSLVGGGIGANVLTF
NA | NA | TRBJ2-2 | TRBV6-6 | TGTGCCAGCAGTTACCTACACCTGAACACCGGGGAGCTGTTTTTT | CASSYLHLNTGELFF
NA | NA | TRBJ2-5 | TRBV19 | TGTGCCAGTAGTAAATTAAGCGGTTCCCAAGAGACCCAGTACTTC | CASSKLSGSQETQYF
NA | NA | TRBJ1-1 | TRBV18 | TGTGCCAGCTCACGTTCGGACGACTCTGAAGCTTTCTTT | CASSRSDDSEAFF
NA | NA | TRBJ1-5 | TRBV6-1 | TGTGCCAGCAGTGAATCCTGGACAACAAATCAGCCCCAGCATTTT | CASSESWTTNQPQHF
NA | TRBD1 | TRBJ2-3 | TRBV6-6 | TGTGCCAGCAGTACACAGGGGGCGGGGGATACGCAGTATTTT | CASSTQGAGDTQYF
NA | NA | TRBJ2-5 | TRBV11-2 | TGTGCCAGCAGCCGAGGCTACCAAGAGACCCAGTACTTC | CASSRGYQETQYF
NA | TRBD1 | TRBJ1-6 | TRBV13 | TGTGCCAGCAGCGCCTACAGGGGGAATTCACCCCTCCACTTT | CASSAYRGNSPLHF
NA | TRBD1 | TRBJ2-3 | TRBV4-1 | TGCGCCAGCAGCCAAGAGGGGACAGGGTGGACAGATACGCAGTATTTT | CASSQEGTGWTDTQYF
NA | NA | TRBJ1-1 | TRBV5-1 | TGCGCCAGCAGACTTGGGTCCGGGACCTGGGACACTGAAGCTTTCTTT | CASRLGSGTWDTEAFF
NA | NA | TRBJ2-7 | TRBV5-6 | TGTGCCAGCAGCCTGGGGGGGCAGGGGGCCTACGAGCAGTACTTC | CASSLGGQGAYEQYF
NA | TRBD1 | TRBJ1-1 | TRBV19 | TGTGCCAGTAGTATGTCGGGACAGGGGGCATTCGAGAACACTGAAGCTTTCTTT | CASSMSGQGAFENTEAFF
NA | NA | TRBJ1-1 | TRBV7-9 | TGTGCCAGCGGACAGAGTTTGAACACTGAAGCTTTCTTT | CASGQSLNTEAFF
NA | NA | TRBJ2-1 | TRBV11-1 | TGTGCCAGCAGCCCGCCCGAGCAATACAATGAGCAGTTCTTC | CASSPPEQYNEQFF
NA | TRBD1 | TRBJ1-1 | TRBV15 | TGTGCCACCAGCAGAGACATGACAGGGAGGGTAAACACTGAAGCTTTCTTT | CATSRDMTGRVNTEAFF
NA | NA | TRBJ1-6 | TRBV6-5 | TGTGCCGCGGGTAAGACCGAAGTGACTTCACCCCTCCACTTT | CAAGKTEVTSPLHF
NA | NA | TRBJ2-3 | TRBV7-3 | TGTGCCAGCAGTACACAGAGCACAGATACGCAGTATTTT | CASSTQSTDTQYF
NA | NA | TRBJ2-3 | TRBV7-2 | TGTGCCAGCAGCTCTGCAAGGTTTTTCACAGATACGCAGTATTTT | CASSSARFFTDTQYF
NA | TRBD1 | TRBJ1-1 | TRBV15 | TGTGCCACCAGCAGATTCACAGGGGTGAACACTGAAGCTTTCTTT | CATSRFTGVNTEAFF
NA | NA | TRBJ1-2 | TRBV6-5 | TGTGCCAGCAGCCAAGTGTGGGGCCCTAACTATGGCTACACCTTC | CASSQVWGPNYGYTF
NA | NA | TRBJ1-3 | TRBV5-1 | TGCGCCAGCAGCCCTCAAGGGGCGGGAAACACCATATATTTT | CASSPQGAGNTIYF
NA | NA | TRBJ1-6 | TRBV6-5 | TGTGCCAGCAGGGATCGAGATAATTCACCCCTCCACTTT | CASRDRDNSPLHF
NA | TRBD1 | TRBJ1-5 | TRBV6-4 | TGTGCCAGCAGCCAAGATTGGGGGACAGGTAGCAATCAGCCCCAGCATTTT | CASSQDWGTGSNQPQHF
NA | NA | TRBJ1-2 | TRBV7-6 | TGTGCCAGCAGCCAAGGGGCAGAACTAATCTCTAACTATGGCTACACCTTC | CASSQGAELISNYGYTF
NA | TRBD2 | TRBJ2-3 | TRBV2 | TGTGCCAGCAGTGAAAGCGAGGTAGCGGGGGGCACAGATACGCAGTATTTT | CASSESEVAGGTDTQYF
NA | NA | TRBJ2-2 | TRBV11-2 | TGTGCCAGCAGTTACACAGCCGGGGAGCTGTTTTTT | CASSYTAGELFF
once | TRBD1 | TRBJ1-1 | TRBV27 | TGTGCCAGCAAACGGGACAGGGTGAACACTGAAGCTTTCTTT | CASKRDRVNTEAFF
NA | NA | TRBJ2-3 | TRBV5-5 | TGTGCCAGCAGCCCGGGTCGGGGGCCAAGCACAGATACGCAGTATTTT | CASSPGRGPSTDTQYF
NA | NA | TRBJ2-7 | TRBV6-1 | TGTGCCACATACAGATCCCCCTCTTCCGAGCAGTACTTC | CATYRSPSSEQYF
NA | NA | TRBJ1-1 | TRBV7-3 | TGTGCCAGCAGCTGGGACGGGAACACTGAAGCTTTCTTT | CASSWDGNTEAFF
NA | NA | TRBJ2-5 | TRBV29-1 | TGCAGCGTTGATGATGATGTCCTGGCGTACTTC | CSVDDDVLAYF
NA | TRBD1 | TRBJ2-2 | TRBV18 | TGTGCCAGCTCACCACGCGGGACAGGCGTTACCGGGGAGCTGTTTTTT | CASSPRGTGVTGELFF
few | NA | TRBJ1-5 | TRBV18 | TGTGCCAGCTCAATCCAGGGAGGTAGCAATCAGCCCCAGCATTTT | CASSIQGGSNQPQHF
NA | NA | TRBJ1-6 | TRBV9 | TGTGCCAGCAGCGTAGCCGGGGCGGATTCACCCCTCCACTTT | CASSVAGADSPLHF
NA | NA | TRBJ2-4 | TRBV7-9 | TGTGCCAGCAGCTTAGGGGCAGGGAGGTCCAAAAACATTCAGTACTTC | CASSLGAGRSKNIQYF